This T cell receptor beta chain was recorded in a study of cytomegalovirus exposure and HLA in healthy donors. V lost 5 bases, J lost 1 base, and 12 bases lay in between. Germline V gene sequence: CDR1 MNHEY, CDR2 SMNVEV (reference sequence). This CDR3 is 14 amino acids long. PCR employed 60 Vbeta and 13 Jbeta primers. Libraries were prepared by immunoSEQ multiplex PCR; TCRdb keeps only in-frame clonotypes and omits some of them. The sample consists of roughly 140,000 clones, 72% of them appearing once. The sample comprised PBMCs. The chain uses TRBV27 and TRBJ2-7, with D tentatively TRBD1 (5 bases). The source is a man aged 40-49 years in good health and CMV-seronegative. The CDR3 here is CASSPSPGSYEQYF. DNA for the CDR3: TGTGCCAGCAGTCCGTCCCCAGGGTCCTACGAGCAGTACTTC.